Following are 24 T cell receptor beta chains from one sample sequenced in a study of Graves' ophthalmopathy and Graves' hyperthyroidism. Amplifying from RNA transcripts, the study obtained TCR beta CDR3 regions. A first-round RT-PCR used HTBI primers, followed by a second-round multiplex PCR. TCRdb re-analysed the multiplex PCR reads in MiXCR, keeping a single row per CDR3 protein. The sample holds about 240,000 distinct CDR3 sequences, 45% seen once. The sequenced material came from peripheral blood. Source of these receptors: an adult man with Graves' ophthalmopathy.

In DNA, the CDR3 is TGCGCCAGCAGTGAGTCGATTGTCACCGGGGAGCTGTTTTTT. It yields the protein CASSESIVTGELFF. This chain links TRBV10-2 with TRBJ2-2; D is unclear. Looked up from germline, CDR1 is WSHSY and CDR2 is SAAADI. Trimming took 0 bases from V and 4 from J, leaving 6 bases between them. CDR3 length: 14 amino acids.

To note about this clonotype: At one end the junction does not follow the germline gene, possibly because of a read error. CDR3 coding DNA: TGTGCCAGCAGCTCCCGGGACGGCAGAAACACCGGGGAGCTGTTTTTT. This codes for CASSSRDGRNTGELFF. The V and J genes are TRBV5-1 and TRBJ2-2; D possibly uses TRBD1 or TRBD2 (5 bases each). The CDR3 has 16 amino acids. The V gene's germline CDR1 is SGHRS and CDR2 YFSETQ.

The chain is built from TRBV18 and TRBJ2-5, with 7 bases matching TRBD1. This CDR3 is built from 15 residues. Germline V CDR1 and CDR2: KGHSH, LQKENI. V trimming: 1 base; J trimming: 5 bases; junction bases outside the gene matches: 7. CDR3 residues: CASSPRDSSGETQYF. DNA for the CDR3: TGTGCCAGCTCACCACGGGACAGCTCTGGGGAGACCCAGTACTTC. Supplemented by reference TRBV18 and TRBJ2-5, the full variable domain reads NAGVMQNPRHLVRRRGQEARLRCSPMKGHSHVYWYRQLPEEGLKFMVYLQKENIIDESGMPKERFSAEFPKEGPSILRIQQVVRGDSAAYFCASSPRDSSGETQYFGPGTRLLVL.

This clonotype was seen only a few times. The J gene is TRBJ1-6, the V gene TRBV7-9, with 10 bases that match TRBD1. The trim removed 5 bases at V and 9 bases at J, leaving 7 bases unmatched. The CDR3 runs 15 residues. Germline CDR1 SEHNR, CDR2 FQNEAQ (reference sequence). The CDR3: CASSHPGTGVSPLHF. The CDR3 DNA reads TGTGCCAGCAGCCATCCCGGGACAGGGGTTTCACCCCTCCACTTT.

CDR3 coding DNA: TGTGCCAGCAGTTTATCCACACCGATGAACACTGAAGCTTTCTTT. Its protein is CASSLSTPMNTEAFF. The chain joins TRBV12-3 or TRBV12-4 to TRBJ1-1; no firm D call. The CDR3 spans 15 residues. Trimming pared 2 bases from V and 0 bases from J, leaving 10 bases between.

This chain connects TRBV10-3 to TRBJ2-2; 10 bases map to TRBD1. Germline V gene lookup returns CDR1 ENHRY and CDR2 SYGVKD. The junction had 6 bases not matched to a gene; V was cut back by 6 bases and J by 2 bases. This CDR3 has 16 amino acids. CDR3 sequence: CAISPGTGENTGELFF. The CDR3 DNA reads TGTGCCATCAGCCCCGGGACAGGGGAAAACACCGGGGAGCTGTTTTTT.

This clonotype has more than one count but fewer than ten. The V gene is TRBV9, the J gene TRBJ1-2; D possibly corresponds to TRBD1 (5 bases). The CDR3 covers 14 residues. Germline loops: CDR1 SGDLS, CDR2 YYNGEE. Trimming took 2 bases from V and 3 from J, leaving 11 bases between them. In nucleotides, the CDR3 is TGTGCCAGCAGCGTTGAACAGGACTACTATGGCTACACCTTC. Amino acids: CASSVEQDYYGYTF.

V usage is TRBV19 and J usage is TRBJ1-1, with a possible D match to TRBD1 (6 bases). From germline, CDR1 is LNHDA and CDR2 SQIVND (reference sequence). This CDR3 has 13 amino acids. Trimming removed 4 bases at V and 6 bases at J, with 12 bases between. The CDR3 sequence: CASSRTVASEAFF. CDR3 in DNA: TGTGCCAGTAGTAGGACAGTGGCCTCTGAAGCTTTCTTT.

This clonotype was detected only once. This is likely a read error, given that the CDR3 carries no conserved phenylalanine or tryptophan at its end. This chain's CDR3 is CSVDPGDGTYEQYL. CDR3 coding DNA: TGCAGCGTTGACCCAGGGGATGGGACCTACGAGCAGTACCTC. The chain employs TRBV29-1 and TRBJ2-7; perhaps TRBD1 as D (6 bases). There are 14 residues in the CDR3. Trimming shortened V by 3 bases and J by 2 bases, and 14 bases separated the two germline ends. Germline values: CDR1 SQVTM, CDR2 ANQGSEA.

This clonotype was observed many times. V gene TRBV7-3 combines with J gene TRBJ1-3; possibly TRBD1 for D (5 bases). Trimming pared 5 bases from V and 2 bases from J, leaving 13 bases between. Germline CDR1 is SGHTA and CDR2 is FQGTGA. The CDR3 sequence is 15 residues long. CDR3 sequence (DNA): TGTGCCAGCAGCCCAACCGACAGTACTGGAAACACCATATATTTT. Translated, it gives CASSPTDSTGNTIYF.

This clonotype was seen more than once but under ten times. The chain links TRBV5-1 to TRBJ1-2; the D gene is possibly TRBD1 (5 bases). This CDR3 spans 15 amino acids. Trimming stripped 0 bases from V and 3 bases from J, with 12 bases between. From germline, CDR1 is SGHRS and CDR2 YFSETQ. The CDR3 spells CASSLDPDRYYGYTF. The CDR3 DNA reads TGCGCCAGCAGCTTGGACCCCGACAGATACTATGGCTACACCTTC.

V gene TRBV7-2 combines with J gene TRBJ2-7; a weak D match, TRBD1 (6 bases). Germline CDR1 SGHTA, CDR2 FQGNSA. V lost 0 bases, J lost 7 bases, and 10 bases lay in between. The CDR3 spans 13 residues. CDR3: CASSLAGAQEQYF. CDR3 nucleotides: TGTGCCAGCAGCTTAGCGGGGGCGCAAGAGCAGTACTTC.

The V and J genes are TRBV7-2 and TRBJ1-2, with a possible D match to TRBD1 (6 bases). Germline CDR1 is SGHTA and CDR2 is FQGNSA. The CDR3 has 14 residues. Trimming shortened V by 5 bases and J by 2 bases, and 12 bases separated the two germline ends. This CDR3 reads CASSPAGQNYGYTF. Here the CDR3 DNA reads TGTGCCAGCAGCCCAGCCGGACAGAACTATGGCTACACCTTC. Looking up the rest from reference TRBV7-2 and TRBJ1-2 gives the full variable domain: GAGVSQSPSNKVTEKGKDVELRCDPISGHTALYWYRQSLGQGLEFLIYFQGNSAPDKSGLPSDRFSAERTGGSVSTLTIQRTQQEDSAVYLCASSPAGQNYGYTFGSGTRLTVV.

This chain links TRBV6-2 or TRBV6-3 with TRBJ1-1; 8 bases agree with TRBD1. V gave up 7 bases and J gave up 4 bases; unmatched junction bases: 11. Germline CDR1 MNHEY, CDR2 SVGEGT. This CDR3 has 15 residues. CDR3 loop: CASMNPGQGATEAFF. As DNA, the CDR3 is TGTGCCAGCATGAATCCCGGACAGGGCGCCACTGAAGCTTTCTTT.

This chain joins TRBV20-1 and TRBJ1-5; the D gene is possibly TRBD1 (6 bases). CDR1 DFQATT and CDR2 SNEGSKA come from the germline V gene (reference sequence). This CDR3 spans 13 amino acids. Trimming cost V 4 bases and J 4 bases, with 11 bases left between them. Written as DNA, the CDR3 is TGCAGTGCTAAGACAGGTGGGAATCAGCCCCAGCATTTT. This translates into CSAKTGGNQPQHF.

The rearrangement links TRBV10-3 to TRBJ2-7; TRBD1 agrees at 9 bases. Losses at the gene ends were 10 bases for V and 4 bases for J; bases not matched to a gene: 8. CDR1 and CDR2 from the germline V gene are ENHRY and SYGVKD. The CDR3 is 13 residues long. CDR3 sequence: CASSRDRVYEQYF. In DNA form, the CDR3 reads TGTGCCAGCAGCCGGGACAGGGTTTACGAGCAGTACTTC.

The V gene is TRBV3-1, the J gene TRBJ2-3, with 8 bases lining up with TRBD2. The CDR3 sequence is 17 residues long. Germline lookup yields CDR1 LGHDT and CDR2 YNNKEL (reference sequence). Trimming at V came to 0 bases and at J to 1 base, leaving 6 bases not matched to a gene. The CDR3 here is CASSQDRTSFGTDTQYF. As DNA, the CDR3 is TGTGCCAGCAGCCAAGATAGGACTAGCTTTGGCACAGATACGCAGTATTTT.

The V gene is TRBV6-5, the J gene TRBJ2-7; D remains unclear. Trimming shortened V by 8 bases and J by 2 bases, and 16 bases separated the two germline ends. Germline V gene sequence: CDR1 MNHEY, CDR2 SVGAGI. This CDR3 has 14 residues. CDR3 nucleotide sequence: TGTGCCAGCGCAAGCCATCGATTAGCCTACGAGCAGTACTTC. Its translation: CASASHRLAYEQYF.

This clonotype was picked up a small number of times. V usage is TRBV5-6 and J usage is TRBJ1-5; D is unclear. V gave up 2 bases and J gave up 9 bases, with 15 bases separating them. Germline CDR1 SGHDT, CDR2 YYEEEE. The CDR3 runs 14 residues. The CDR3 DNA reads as TGTGCCAGCAGCTTAGGAGGGTCTGTTTCGCCCCAGCATTTT. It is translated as CASSLGGSVSPQHF.

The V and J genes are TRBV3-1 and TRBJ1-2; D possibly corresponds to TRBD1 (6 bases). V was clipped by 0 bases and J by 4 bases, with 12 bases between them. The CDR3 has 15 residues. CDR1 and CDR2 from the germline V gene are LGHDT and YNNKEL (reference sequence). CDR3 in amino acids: CASSQDGGQPYGYTF. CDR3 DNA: TGTGCCAGCAGCCAAGATGGAGGACAGCCCTATGGCTACACCTTC.

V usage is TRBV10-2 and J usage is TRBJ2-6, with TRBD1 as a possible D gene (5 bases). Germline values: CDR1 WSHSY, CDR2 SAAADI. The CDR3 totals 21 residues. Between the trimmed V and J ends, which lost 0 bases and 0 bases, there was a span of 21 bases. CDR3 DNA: TGCGCCAGCAGTGAGTCGCTCCAGGGTCCCACATTTAGCTCTGGGGCCAACGTCCTGACTTTC. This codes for CASSESLQGPTFSSGANVLTF.

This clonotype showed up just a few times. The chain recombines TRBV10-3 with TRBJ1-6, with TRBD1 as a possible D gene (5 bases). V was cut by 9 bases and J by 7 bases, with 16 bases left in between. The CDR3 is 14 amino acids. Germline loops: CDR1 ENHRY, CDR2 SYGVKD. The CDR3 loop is CAITRGERNSPLHF. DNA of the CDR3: TGTGCCATTACCCGAGGGGAAAGGAATTCACCCCTCCACTTT.

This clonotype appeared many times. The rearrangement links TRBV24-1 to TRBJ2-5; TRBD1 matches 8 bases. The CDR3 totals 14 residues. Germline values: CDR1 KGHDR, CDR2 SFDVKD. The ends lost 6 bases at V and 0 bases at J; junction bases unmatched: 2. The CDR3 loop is CATSLRGHQETQYF. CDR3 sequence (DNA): TGTGCCACCAGTCTCAGGGGGCACCAAGAGACCCAGTACTTC.

CDR3 nucleotides: TGTGCCAGCAGCTTAGCGCACGGGTACGAGCAGTACTTC. Amino acid sequence: CASSLAHGYEQYF. The chain recombines TRBV7-9 with TRBJ2-7; D unresolved. CDR1 is SEHNR, CDR2 FQNEAQ, per germline (reference sequence). Trimming stripped 0 bases from V and 4 bases from J, with 7 bases between. The CDR3 has 13 amino acids.